The clone carrying this T cell receptor beta chain was observed a single time. Trimming took 3 bases from V and 10 from J, leaving 19 bases between them. This CDR3 has 16 residues. CDR1 is SEHNR and CDR2 is FQNEAQ in the germline V gene (reference sequence). This sample was taken from a study of blood T cell repertoires in COVID-19. Study details: Sample material is recorded as cDNA or gDNA derived from T cells, B-cell-depleted T cells, or PBMCs.

The method was immunoSEQ multiplex PCR; TCRdb's version includes in-frame clones alone and lacks a portion of them. Of over 250,000 clones in the sample, roughly 86% are singletons; the top ten hold 1%. Sequencing input: PBMCs or T cells enriched from blood (not recorded which). The chain carries TRBV7-9 and TRBJ1-6; D uncertain. The TCR comes from a woman aged 25 to 39 who had recovered from COVID-19. The CDR3 bases are TGTGCCAGCAGCTTTACCCTAGGCTCGGTGCACTCACCCCTCCACTTT. Its translation is CASSFTLGSVHSPLHF.